The source of this TCR beta chain is a study of PD-L1 blockade in urothelial cancer. In the study overall: The analyses of blood took place 3 weeks (second dose) and 6 weeks after treatment start.

The time point denotes: peripheral blood 6 weeks after treatment start. The method was immunoSEQ multiplex PCR; TCRdb's version includes in-frame clones alone and lacks a portion of them. The sample contains approximately 93,000 clones, 70% to 90% of which appear only once. This sequence originates from a man in his 70s with urothelial cancer. The specimen was PBMCs, collected around atezolizumab (anti-PD-L1) treatment.

The CDR3 region is CASSFQQETQYF. CDR3 DNA sequence: TGTGCCAGCAGCTTCCAGCAAGAGACCCAGTACTTC. The V call is TRBV7-6, the J call TRBJ2-5; D not resolved. The CDR3 spans 12 residues. The germline V gene has CDR1 SGHVS and CDR2 FNYEAQ. V dropped 3 bases and J dropped 2 bases, with 4 bases sitting between them.